Below are 11 T cell receptor beta chains sequenced from a single sample in a study of vaccination and CD4 T cells after COVID-19 (dated by TCRdb to between 2021 and 2024). Library construction relied on PCR. Reads for this sample came from an Illumina iSeq 100. TCR sequencing of DNA from cultured CD4+ T cells used the Oncomine TCR Beta short-read assay at the Johns Hopkins FTIC core. Starting from the raw public reads, TCRdb applied fastp trimming at Q25, assembled clones with MiXCR and retained in-frame beta chains. Each CDR3 protein gets just one entry, which takes the most common genes and DNA from the rows behind it. The sample table shows about 26,000 distinct CDR3 sequences, and 64% are seen once. Together, the top ten hold around 5% of the sample. Reading the label with the study, this specimen's treatment or condition is: roughly 11-day PBMC culture with coronavirus spike peptide pools or control peptides (ViraFEST assay).

Their cognate antigens are unknown. The specimen sequenced was CD4+ T cells from blood, cultured in vitro. These receptors were collected from a human donor who had recovered from COVID-19.

This chain uses TRBV6-1 with TRBJ2-2; the D call may be TRBD1 or TRBD2 (5 bases each). CDR1 is MNHNS, CDR2 SASEGT, per germline. V was trimmed by 8 bases and J by 2 bases, leaving 9 bases between them. CDR3 length: 13 amino acids. The CDR3 reads CASSGPNTGELFF. For the CDR3, the DNA is TGTGCCAGCTCGGGACCAAACACCGGGGAGCTGTTTTTT.

This rearrangement joins TRBV6-5 to TRBJ1-1; possible D gene TRBD1, 5 bases. From germline, CDR1 is MNHEY and CDR2 SVGAGI. The CDR3 has 14 amino acids. The V end was cut by 2 bases, the J end by 6 bases, with 13 bases between. The CDR3 nucleotides read TGTGCCAGCAGTTACCAAACACTGGGGGCTGAAGCTTTCTTT. Residues: CASSYQTLGAEAFF.

V is TRBV30 and J is TRBJ1-5; D gene ambiguous. Between the trimmed V and J ends, which lost 0 bases and 3 bases, there was a span of 9 bases. This CDR3 is built from 14 residues. The germline V gene encodes CDR1 GTSNPN and CDR2 SVGIG (reference sequence). This chain's CDR3 is CAWSVDRYNQPQHF. Written as DNA, the CDR3 is TGTGCCTGGAGTGTAGACCGTTACAATCAGCCCCAGCATTTT.

This clonotype has more than one count but fewer than ten. V is TRBV30 and J is TRBJ1-1, with no clear D. V lost 5 bases, J lost 4 bases, and 8 bases lay in between. Germline V gene lookup returns CDR1 GTSNPN and CDR2 SVGIG (reference sequence). The CDR3 has 11 amino acids. The CDR3 loop reads CAWSLSTEAFF. In DNA form, the CDR3 reads TGTGCCTGGTCTTTGAGCACTGAAGCTTTCTTT.

Concerning this clonotype: One end of the junction varies from germline; a read error may be responsible. This chain joins TRBV7-7 and TRBJ2-5; 8 bases map to TRBD1. This CDR3 has 14 residues. Germline loops: CDR1 SSHAT, CDR2 FNYEAQ (reference sequence). CDR3 coding DNA: TGTGCTAGCAGCTTATCCGGGACAGGAGAGACCCAGTACTTC. Its protein product is CASSLSGTGETQYF.

This sequence joins TRBV27 and TRBJ2-4, with 7 bases matching TRBD1. Germline CDR1 and CDR2: MNHEY and SMNVEV (reference sequence). The CDR3 extends over 14 amino acids. V was pared by 8 bases and J by 8 bases, with 12 bases of the junction left unmatched. Here the CDR3 reads CASGVGGWIDIQYF. CDR3 in DNA: TGTGCCAGCGGGGTAGGGGGCTGGATAGACATTCAGTACTTC.

V usage is TRBV20-1 and J usage is TRBJ1-2; TRBD1 matches at 9 bases. Germline V CDR1 and CDR2: DFQATT, SNEGSKA (reference sequence). The CDR3 has 12 residues. The V and J ends lost 5 bases and 5 bases, in that order; junction bases with no gene match: 3. The CDR3 reads CSAEQGAYGYTF. The CDR3 DNA is TGCAGTGCTGAACAGGGGGCGTATGGCTACACCTTC.

This clonotype has more than one count but fewer than ten. The rearrangement joins TRBV5-1 to TRBJ2-2, with D perhaps matching TRBD2 (5 bases). The CDR3 sequence is 14 residues long. Trimming took 4 bases from V and 2 from J, leaving 9 bases between them. Looked up from germline, CDR1 is SGHRS and CDR2 is YFSETQ. The CDR3 spells CASSDYANTGELFF. In nucleotides, the CDR3 is TGCGCCAGCAGCGACTATGCTAACACCGGGGAGCTGTTTTTT.

CDR3 bases: TGTGCCAGCTCACCACGGGTCGACCCACGGGGCACTGAAGCTTTCTTT. It codes for CASSPRVDPRGTEAFF. The chain is built from TRBV18 and TRBJ1-1; no clear D gene. V lost 1 base and J lost 4, with 16 bases in between. The CDR3 contains 16 residues. Germline V gene lookup returns CDR1 KGHSH and CDR2 LQKENI.

The chain is built from TRBV4-3 and TRBJ1-2; D gene ambiguous. Trimming left V 1 base short and J 2 bases short, with 14 bases between. This CDR3 has 16 residues. Germline V gives CDR1 LGHNA, CDR2 YSLEER. CDR3 DNA sequence: TGCGCCAGCAGCCAAGTCTCAGATGCCGAAAACTATGGCTACACCTTC. Its protein is CASSQVSDAENYGYTF.

This clonotype was detected only a few times. The chain couples TRBV30 to TRBJ2-5; D remains ambiguous. The germline CDR1 and CDR2 sequences are GTSNPN and SVGIG (reference sequence). The CDR3 is made up of 13 amino acids. The V end lost 0 bases, the J end lost 5 bases, and 10 bases lay between the germline ends. CDR3 amino acids: CAWSVIRRETQYF. The CDR3 bases are TGTGCCTGGAGTGTGATTAGAAGGGAGACCCAGTACTTC.